The 15 T cell receptor beta chains below were found in one sample sequenced in a study of tumor-infiltrating lymphocytes in primary liver carcinoma. Total RNA amounting to around 530 ng was the source from which TCR beta cDNA was made with a constant-region primer. Three nested multiplex PCR rounds, a slightly modified ARM-PCR, produced the libraries for TCR beta. The first two PCR rounds, nine to ten cycles each, used TRBV1-TRBV30 forward primers and a C-beta reverse primer. Each CDR3 protein is one row after TCRdb ran MiXCR on the multiplex PCR reads. This table has around 32,000 distinct CDR3 sequences, over 65% appearing once. Without any cell sorting, roughly 18-30 mg of bulk tissue yielded co-extracted RNA and DNA. The sequencing sample was made of liver tumor tissue from sampling region 5. This sample's subset: tumor region T5, tumor centre. The receptors were sampled from a man aged 40-49 years with primary liver carcinoma and hepatitis B virus infection.

The count of this clonotype is one. One end of the junction is discordant with germline, which a read error may explain. DNA of the CDR3: TGTGCCAACAGTTACGAGGGTGTCGCAGATACGCAGTATTTT. It translates to CANSYEGVADTQYF. V gene TRBV6-5 combines with J gene TRBJ2-3; D is perhaps TRBD2 (5 bases). The CDR3 spans 14 residues. CDR1 MNHEY and CDR2 SVGAGI come from the germline V gene.

This chain uses TRBV7-9 with TRBJ1-5; D ambiguous. Between the trimmed V and J ends, which lost 5 bases and 12 bases, there was a span of 14 bases. This CDR3 contains 12 residues. Germline V CDR1 and CDR2: SEHNR, FQNEAQ (reference sequence). This CDR3 reads CASSAHLEHQHF. The DNA of the CDR3 is TGTGCCAGCAGCGCACATTTGGAGCACCAGCATTTT.

For this clonotype: This may be a read error, as it is one base from a much larger clone. V usage is TRBV7-9 and J usage is TRBJ2-7; D is ambiguous. Germline V gene lookup returns CDR1 SEHNR and CDR2 FQNEAQ (reference sequence). The CDR3 loop spans 13 amino acids. The CDR3 loop reads CGSSFSVPYEQYF. CDR3 nucleotides: TGTGGCAGCAGCTTTTCAGTACCCTACGAGCAGTACTTC. The variable domain in full, completed from reference TRBV7-9 and TRBJ2-7, reads DTGVSQNPRHKITKRGQNVTFRCDPISEHNRLYWYRQTLGQGPEFLTYFQNEAQLEKSRLLSDRFSAERPKGSFSTLEIQRTEQGDSAMYLCGSSFSVPYEQYFGPGTRLTVT.

Turning to this clonotype: At one boundary the junction diverges from the germline segment, which might be a read error. The rearrangement uses TRBV6-4 and TRBJ1-1; possibly TRBD1 for D (6 bases). The CDR3 has 14 residues. Germline CDR1 reads MRHNA; CDR2 reads SNTAGT. The CDR3 coding sequence is TGTGCCAGCAGTGAGGGGGGGCAGAACACTGGAGCTTTCTTT. This translates into CASSEGGQNTGAFF.

The CDR3 coding sequence is TGTGCCAGCAGTTACAGTCGGGGACTGAACACTGAAGCTTTCTTT. This encodes CASSYSRGLNTEAFF. V gene TRBV6-2 or TRBV6-3 combines with J gene TRBJ1-1, with D perhaps matching TRBD1 (5 bases). Germline V gives CDR1 MNHEY, CDR2 SVGEGT. The V end lost 2 bases, the J end lost 0 bases, and 10 bases lay between the germline ends. The CDR3 contains 15 residues.

By its share, this clonotype is large. The rearrangement joins TRBV10-3 to TRBJ2-7; TRBD2 aligns across 16 bases. CDR1 and CDR2 (germline): ENHRY, SYGVKD. V shed 7 bases and J 0 bases; nucleotides not matched to a gene: 12. This CDR3 region has 19 residues. The CDR3 coding sequence is TGTGCCATCACCAAACGATCGGGACTAGCGGGAGGGTTCTCCTACGAGCAGTACTTC. Translation: CAITKRSGLAGGFSYEQYF.

As concerns this clonotype: One end of the junction does not line up with germline, which may come from a read error. The chain carries TRBV11-2 and TRBJ2-7, with 8 bases identical to TRBD1. The CDR3 is 14 amino acids. CDR1 is SGHAT, CDR2 FQNNGV, per germline. DNA of the CDR3: TGTACCAGCAACTCTCGGACAGGGTGCTACGAGCAGTACTTC. Amino acids: CTSNSRTGCYEQYF.

Judged by abundance, this clonotype is medium-sized. The V and J genes are TRBV29-1 and TRBJ1-5, with TRBD1 as a possible D gene (6 bases). CDR1 and CDR2 (germline): SQVTM, ANQGSEA. CDR3 length: 17 amino acids. The ends were cut back, 1 base at V and 12 bases at J, with 28 bases in the middle. DNA for the CDR3: TGCAGCGTTGAAGTGACAGGCGCCGGCTCGGGTCCTCAGGTCCAGCATTTT. Amino acids: CSVEVTGAGSGPQVQHF. The entire variable domain, with the rest obtained from reference TRBV29-1 and TRBJ1-5, is as follows: SAVISQKPSRDICQRGTSLTIQCQVDSQVTMMFWYRQQPGQSLTLIATANQGSEATYESGFVIDKFPISRPNLTFSTLTVSNMSPEDSSIYLCSVEVTGAGSGPQVQHFGDGTRLSIL.

This clonotype was picked up one time. The J gene is TRBJ2-2, the V gene TRBV29-1; 9 bases are shared with TRBD1. Germline CDR1 reads SQVTM; CDR2 reads ANQGSEA. This CDR3 has 13 amino acids. The J segment lost 6 bases and the V segment lost 5 bases, leaving 4 bases of the junction unmatched. The chain's CDR3 is CSVRGQGSGELFF. The CDR3 DNA follows: TGCAGCGTTAGAGGACAGGGGTCCGGGGAGCTGTTTTTT.

This clonotype was picked up one time. The conserved closing phenylalanine or tryptophan is absent in this CDR3, likely reflecting a read error. The V gene is TRBV29-1, the J gene TRBJ2-7; TRBD2 aligns across 7 bases. The length of the CDR3 is 13 residues. Germline CDR1 and CDR2: SQVTM and ANQGSEA. V lost 6 bases to trimming and J lost 3 bases; unmatched junction nucleotides: 8. The CDR3 DNA sequence: TGCAGCGTCGGAGCTAGCGGAAGCTACGAGCAGTACTGC. Translated: CSVGASGSYEQYC.

The V call is TRBV4-3, the J call TRBJ2-7; TRBD2 might be the D (6 bases). Germline V gene lookup returns CDR1 LGHNA and CDR2 YSLEER. With 10 bases removed from V and 2 bases from J, the gap between germline ends came to 21 bases. This CDR3 region has 15 residues. CDR3 in DNA: TGCGCCAATAGCCGAGATCGGGAGACTCCCTACGAGCAGTACTTC. Its translation is CANSRDRETPYEQYF.

Comments on this clonotype: Relative to the germline gene, one junction end is altered; a read error may explain this. The rearrangement links TRBV10-3 to TRBJ1-5; unclear D gene. This CDR3 spans 14 amino acids. Germline lookup yields CDR1 ENHRY and CDR2 SYGVKD. CDR3 loop: CAISGYEGDQAQHF. The CDR3 bases are TGTGCCATTAGTGGGTATGAGGGCGATCAGGCCCAGCATTTT.

Of note for this clonotype: The junction shows a germline mismatch at one end, possibly a read error. The gene calls are TRBV4-2 and TRBJ2-3, with 10 nucleotides matching TRBD2. Germline CDR1 reads LGHNA; CDR2 reads YNFKEQ. The CDR3 sequence is 18 residues long. The CDR3 DNA reads TGTACCAGCAGCCAAGTGGCGCTTCTAGCGGGAGCGACAGATAGGCACTATTTT. This translates into CTSSQVALLAGATDRHYF.

As regards this clonotype: Just one base apart from a much larger clone, this may be a read error. In this CDR3 the conserved last residue, phenylalanine or tryptophan, is missing, so a read error is likely. The chain has TRBV16 and TRBJ2-1; no definite D call. CDR1 is KGHSY and CDR2 is FQNENV in the germline V gene. The CDR3 length is 15 residues. The ends were cut back, 3 bases at V and 2 bases at J, with 11 bases in the middle. The CDR3 reads CASSHHTPTYNEQFL. CDR3 sequence (DNA): TGTGCCAGCAGCCATCATACGCCGACCTACAATGAGCAGTTCCTC.

This clonotype has only one observation. The V and J genes are TRBV4-1 and TRBJ2-7; 9 bases agree with TRBD2. CDR1 and CDR2 from the germline V gene are MGHRA and YSYEKL. With V trimmed by 4 bases and J by 6 bases, 16 bases remained unmatched. This CDR3 has 17 residues. CDR3 in amino acids: CASSPSYGAGGLGEQYF. The CDR3 DNA reads TGCGCCAGCAGCCCCTCCTATGGTGCGGGAGGGCTCGGCGAGCAGTACTTC.